This TCR beta chain was recorded in a study of blood T cell repertoires in COVID-19. Study as a whole: COVID-19 samples, acute and convalescent, were from the United States, Italy and Spain. In each case, the material was cDNA or gDNA derived from T cells, B-cell-depleted T cells, or PBMCs.

The CDR3 is made up of 15 amino acids. With 5 bases clipped from V and 8 bases from J, the junction kept 9 bases outside the gene matches. Germline assignment: CDR1 SEHNR and CDR2 FQNEAQ (reference sequence). In the source study's methods: Reference gene primer amplification in the assay estimated nucleated cell counts. Produced via immunoSEQ multiplex PCR; TCRdb's table is partial and in-frame only. D and trimming were read from the DNA, whereas the V and J calls and clone size are those reported in that table. This table holds a few hundred thousand clones, about 88% found once. Material: peripheral blood. The V and J genes are TRBV7-9 and TRBJ1-5; 10 nucleotides align to TRBD1. The receptor comes from a woman in her sixties or seventies with acute or convalescent COVID-19. CDR3 region: CASSTGTGVFEPQHF. CDR3 bases: TGTGCCAGCAGCACCGGGACAGGGGTTTTTGAGCCCCAGCATTTT.